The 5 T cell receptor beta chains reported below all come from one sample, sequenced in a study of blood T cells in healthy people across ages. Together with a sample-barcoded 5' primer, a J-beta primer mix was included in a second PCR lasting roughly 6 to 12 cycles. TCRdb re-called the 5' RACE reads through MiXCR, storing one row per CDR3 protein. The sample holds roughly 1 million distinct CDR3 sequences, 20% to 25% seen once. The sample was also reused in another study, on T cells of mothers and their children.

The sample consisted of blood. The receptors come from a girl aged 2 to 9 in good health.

CDR3 sequence: CASSQGFGGPETQYF. CDR3 DNA sequence: TGCGCCAGCAGCCAAGGTTTTGGCGGGCCAGAGACCCAGTACTTC. V usage is TRBV4-1 and J usage is TRBJ2-5; possibly TRBD2 for D (5 bases). Trimming shortened V by 1 base and J by 4 bases, and 13 bases separated the two germline ends. The CDR3 length is 15 residues. CDR1 and CDR2 from the germline V gene are MGHRA and YSYEKL.

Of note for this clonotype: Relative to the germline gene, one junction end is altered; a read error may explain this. CDR3 bases: TGCGCCGGCAGCCACCAGGGGGACTACAATGAGCAGTTCTTC. This translates into CAGSHQGDYNEQFF. The chain carries TRBV4-1 and TRBJ2-5; 7 nucleotides match TRBD1. The J call may be in error: the DNA end matches TRBJ2-1 better. The CDR3 is made up of 14 amino acids. CDR1 and CDR2 from the germline V gene are MGHRA and YSYEKL.

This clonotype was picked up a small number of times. CDR3 DNA: TGCGCCAGCAGCAGGGACAGGGGAGAATTTGGGGGCTACACCTTC. Protein product: CASSRDRGEFGGYTF. This rearrangement joins TRBV5-1 to TRBJ1-2, with 10 bases fitting TRBD1. There are 15 residues in the CDR3. The V gene end was trimmed by 4 bases and the J gene end by 8 bases; junction bases not matched to a gene: 11. CDR1 and CDR2 (germline): SGHRS, YFSETQ.

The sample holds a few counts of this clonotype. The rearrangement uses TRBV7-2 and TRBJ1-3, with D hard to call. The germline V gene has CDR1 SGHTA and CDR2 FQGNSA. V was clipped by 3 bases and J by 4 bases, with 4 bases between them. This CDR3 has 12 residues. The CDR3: CASSFRGNTIYF. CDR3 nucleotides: TGTGCCAGCAGCTTTAGGGGAAACACCATATATTTT.

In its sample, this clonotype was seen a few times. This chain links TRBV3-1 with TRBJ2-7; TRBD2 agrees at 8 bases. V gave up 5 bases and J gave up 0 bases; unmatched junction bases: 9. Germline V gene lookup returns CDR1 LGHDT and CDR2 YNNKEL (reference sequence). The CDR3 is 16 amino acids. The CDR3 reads CASSFSGLARSYEQYF. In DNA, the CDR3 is TGTGCCAGCAGCTTTAGTGGACTAGCTCGCTCCTACGAGCAGTACTTC.